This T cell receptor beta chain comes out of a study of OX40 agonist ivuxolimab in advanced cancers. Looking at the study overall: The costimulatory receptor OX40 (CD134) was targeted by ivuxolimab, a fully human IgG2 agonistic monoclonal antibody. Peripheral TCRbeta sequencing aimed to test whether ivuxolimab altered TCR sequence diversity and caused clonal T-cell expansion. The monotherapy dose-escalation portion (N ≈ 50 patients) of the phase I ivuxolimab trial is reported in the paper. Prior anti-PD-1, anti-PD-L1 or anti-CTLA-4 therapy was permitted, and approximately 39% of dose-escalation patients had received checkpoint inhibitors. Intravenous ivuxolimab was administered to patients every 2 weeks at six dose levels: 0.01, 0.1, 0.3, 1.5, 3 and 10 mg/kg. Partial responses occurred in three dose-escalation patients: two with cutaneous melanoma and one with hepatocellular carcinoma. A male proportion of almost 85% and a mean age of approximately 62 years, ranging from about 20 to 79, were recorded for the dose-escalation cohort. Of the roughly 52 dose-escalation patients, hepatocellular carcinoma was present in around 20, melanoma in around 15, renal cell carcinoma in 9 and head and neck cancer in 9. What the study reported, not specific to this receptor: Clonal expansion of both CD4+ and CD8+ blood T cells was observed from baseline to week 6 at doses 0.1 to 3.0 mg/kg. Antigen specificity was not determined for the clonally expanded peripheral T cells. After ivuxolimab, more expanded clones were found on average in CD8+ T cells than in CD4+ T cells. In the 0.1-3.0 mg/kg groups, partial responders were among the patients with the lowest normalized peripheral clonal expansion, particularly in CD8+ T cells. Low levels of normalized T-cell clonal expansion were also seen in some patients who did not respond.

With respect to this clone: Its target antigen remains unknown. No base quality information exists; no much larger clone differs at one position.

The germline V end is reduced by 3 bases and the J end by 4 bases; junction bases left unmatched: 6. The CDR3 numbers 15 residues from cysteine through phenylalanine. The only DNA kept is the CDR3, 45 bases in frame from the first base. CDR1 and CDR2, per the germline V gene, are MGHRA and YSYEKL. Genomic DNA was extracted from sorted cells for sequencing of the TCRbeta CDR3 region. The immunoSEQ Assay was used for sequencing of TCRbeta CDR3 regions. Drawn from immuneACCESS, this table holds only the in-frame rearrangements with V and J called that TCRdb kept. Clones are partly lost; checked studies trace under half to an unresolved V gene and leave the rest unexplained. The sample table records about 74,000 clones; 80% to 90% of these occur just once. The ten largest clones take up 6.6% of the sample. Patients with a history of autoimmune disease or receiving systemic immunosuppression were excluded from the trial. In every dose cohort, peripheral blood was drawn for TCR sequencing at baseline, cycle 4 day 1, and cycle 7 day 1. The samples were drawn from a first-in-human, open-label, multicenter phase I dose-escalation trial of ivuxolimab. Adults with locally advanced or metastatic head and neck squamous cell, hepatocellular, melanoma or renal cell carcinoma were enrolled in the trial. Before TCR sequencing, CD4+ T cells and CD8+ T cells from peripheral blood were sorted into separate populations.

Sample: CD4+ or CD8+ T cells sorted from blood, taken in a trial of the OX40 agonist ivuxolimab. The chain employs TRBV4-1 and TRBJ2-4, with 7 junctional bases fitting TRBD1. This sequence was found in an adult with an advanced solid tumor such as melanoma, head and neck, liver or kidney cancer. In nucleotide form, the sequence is TGCGCCAGCAGCCACACGGGGACAGAAAAAAACATTCAGTACTTC. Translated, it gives CASSHTGTEKNIQYF.